The 18 T cell receptor beta chains below all came from one sample that was sequenced in a study of T cell changes during pregnancy in multiple sclerosis. Sequenced by immunoSEQ multiplex PCR; TCRdb stores in-frame clones only, minus some. Among under 80,000 clones listed, about 94% were seen once. The specimen comprised peripheral blood, sampled in the third trimester of pregnancy. These receptors were obtained from a female donor with multiple sclerosis, enrolled in a pregnancy study.

This clone was detected only a few times. V and J are TRBV15 and TRBJ1-5; tentative D call: TRBD1 (5 bases). Trimming removed 4 bases at V and 4 bases at J, with 11 bases between. The V gene's germline CDR1 is LNHNV and CDR2 YYDKDF (reference sequence). The CDR3 loop spans 14 amino acids. The CDR3 DNA follows: TGTGCCACCAGCAACCAGGGAATAAATCAGCCCCAGCATTTT. As protein: CATSNQGINQPQHF.

This clone was counted a single time. V is TRBV19 and J is TRBJ1-1; TRBD1 matches at 10 bases. V shed 5 bases, J shed 3 bases, and the junction held 6 bases outside the gene matches. This CDR3 spans 15 amino acids. Germline assignment: CDR1 LNHDA and CDR2 SQIVND (reference sequence). This CDR3 is CASSLDRGADTEAFF. The DNA of the CDR3 is TGTGCCAGTAGTTTGGACAGGGGGGCAGACACTGAAGCTTTCTTT.

The genes are TRBV4-1 and TRBJ1-1, with a weak D call TRBD1 (6 bases). In germline, CDR1 is MGHRA, CDR2 YSYEKL. V gave up 1 base and J gave up 4 bases, with 16 bases separating them. This CDR3 has 16 residues. The CDR3 coding sequence is TGCGCCAGCAGCCAAGTCCCATGGGGGGGGCTCACTGAAGCTTTCTTT. It translates to CASSQVPWGGLTEAFF.

V usage is TRBV5-6 and J usage is TRBJ2-1, with D possibly TRBD2 on 7 matching bases. From germline, CDR1 is SGHDT and CDR2 YYEEEE. Trimming left V 2 bases short and J 5 bases short, with 11 bases between. This CDR3 is built from 14 residues. CDR3 in DNA: TGTGCCAGCAGCTTACGGGGGGCCAACAATGAGCAGTTCTTC. This gives the protein CASSLRGANNEQFF.

V and J are TRBV19 and TRBJ1-5, with 7 bases aligning to TRBD1. The CDR3 runs 17 residues. Germline CDR1 reads LNHDA; CDR2 reads SQIVND (reference sequence). V dropped 4 bases and J dropped 5; count of bases not matched to a gene: 14. CDR3 protein: CASSKLDRDPEDQPQHF. Written as DNA, the CDR3 is TGTGCCAGTAGTAAGTTAGACAGGGACCCCGAAGATCAGCCCCAGCATTTT.

The chain links TRBV2 to TRBJ1-4; D call uncertain. With 7 bases removed from V and 8 bases from J, the gap between germline ends came to 5 bases. Germline loops: CDR1 SNHLY, CDR2 FYNNEI. The CDR3 consists of 10 residues. CDR3 sequence (DNA): TGTGCCAGCATGAGGGAAAAACTGTTTTTT. Amino acids: CASMREKLFF.

The chain joins TRBV5-6 to TRBJ2-3, with 9 bases that match TRBD1. Germline V lookup: CDR1 SGHDT, CDR2 YYEEEE. The CDR3 is 14 residues long. The junction had 7 bases not matched to a gene; V was cut back by 4 bases and J by 7 bases. The CDR3, as DNA: TGTGCCAGCAGCCGGGACAGGGACCACAATACGCAGTATTTT. Translating gives CASSRDRDHNTQYF.

The chain carries TRBV6-5 and TRBJ2-1; 7 nucleotides agree with TRBD2. The CDR3 is made up of 14 amino acids. After removal of 7 bases from V and 2 bases from J, the junction contained 5 bases not matched to a gene. Germline CDR1 is MNHEY and CDR2 is SVGAGI. The CDR3 sequence: CASTPGGTYNEQFF. CDR3 bases: TGTGCCAGCACCCCGGGGGGAACCTACAATGAGCAGTTCTTC.

The V and J genes are TRBV27 and TRBJ2-7, with 8 bases identical to TRBD1. With 4 bases clipped from V and 2 bases from J, the junction kept 13 bases outside the gene matches. This CDR3 region has 17 residues. CDR1 is MNHEY and CDR2 is SMNVEV in the germline V gene (reference sequence). The CDR3 reads CASSSPSPGQATYEQYF. In DNA form, the CDR3 reads TGTGCCAGCAGTTCTCCTTCACCGGGACAGGCGACCTACGAGCAGTACTTC.

The rearrangement joins TRBV4-2 to TRBJ2-3; 12 positions agree with TRBD2. The V gene end was trimmed by 2 bases and the J gene end by 3 bases; junction bases not matched to a gene: 3. Germline CDR1 reads LGHNA; CDR2 reads YNFKEQ. The length of the CDR3 is 16 residues. The CDR3 sequence: CASSQLGTSGTDTQYF. The CDR3 bases are TGTGCCAGCAGCCAACTAGGGACTAGCGGGACAGATACGCAGTATTTT.

The chain is built from TRBV7-2 and TRBJ1-1; 7 positions agree with TRBD1. Germline lookup yields CDR1 SGHTA and CDR2 FQGNSA. The CDR3 is made up of 15 amino acids. The V gene end was trimmed by 4 bases and the J gene end by 2 bases; junction bases not matched to a gene: 7. CDR3 nucleotides: TGTGCCAGCAGCTCGAGGACAGGTTCCAACACTGAAGCTTTCTTT. This encodes CASSSRTGSNTEAFF. Full variable domain (outside the CDR3, taken from reference TRBV7-2 and TRBJ1-1): GAGVSQSPSNKVTEKGKDVELRCDPISGHTALYWYRQSLGQGLEFLIYFQGNSAPDKSGLPSDRFSAERTGGSVSTLTIQRTQQEDSAVYLCASSSRTGSNTEAFFGQGTRLTVV.

V is TRBV30 and J is TRBJ2-2, with 8 bases matching TRBD2. Germline CDR1 and CDR2: GTSNPN and SVGIG (reference sequence). This CDR3 is built from 14 residues. V shed 2 bases, J shed 5 bases, and the junction held 4 bases outside the gene matches. As DNA, the CDR3 is TGTGCCTGGAGTCGGGGGGGAGCTACCGGGGAGCTGTTTTTT. The encoded protein is CAWSRGGATGELFF.

The chain uses TRBV2 and TRBJ2-4; D gene uncertain. The length of the CDR3 is 10 residues. Germline-derived CDR1 and CDR2 are SNHLY and FYNNEI. The V gene lost 8 bases and the J gene lost 7 bases, with 6 bases spanning the gap. CDR3 nucleotide sequence: TGTGCCAGCGCCCGGAACATTCAGTACTTC. It specifies CASARNIQYF.

The genes are TRBV5-5 and TRBJ1-4, with TRBD1 matching 7 bases. Unmatched junction bases numbered 13, after V lost 5 bases and J lost 6 bases. This CDR3 spans 16 amino acids. The germline V gene has CDR1 SGHKS and CDR2 YYEKEE (reference sequence). The CDR3 sequence is CASRQVGQESYEKLFF. The CDR3 DNA sequence: TGTGCCAGCAGGCAGGTCGGACAGGAGAGTTATGAAAAACTGTTTTTT.

The chain joins TRBV9 to TRBJ2-1; the match to TRBD2 covers 12 bases. Germline CDR1 and CDR2: SGDLS and YYNGEE. CDR3 length equals 15 residues. Germline trimming cut 6 bases from V and 3 bases from J; bases unmatched to any gene: 4. CDR3 coding DNA: TGTGCCAGCACCAGGACTAGCGGGATCTACAATGAGCAGTTCTTC. It yields the protein CASTRTSGIYNEQFF.

The CDR3 bases are TGTGCCAGCAGCTCGGGGTGGGCTGAGAAAGAGACCCAGTACTTC. Its translation: CASSSGWAEKETQYF. The chain couples TRBV7-8 to TRBJ2-5; possible D gene TRBD2, 5 bases. Germline CDR1 reads SGHVS; CDR2 reads FQNEAQ. Deletions cut 4 bases from V and 3 bases from J, with 15 bases between. The CDR3 is 15 amino acids.

The V and J genes are TRBV6-6 and TRBJ1-4; D is unresolved. V lost 2 bases and J lost 7, with 5 bases in between. The CDR3 covers 12 residues. Germline V gene sequence: CDR1 MNHNY, CDR2 SVGAGI (reference sequence). DNA for the CDR3: TGTGCCAGCAGTTACCTAGGTGAAAAACTGTTTTTT. It encodes CASSYLGEKLFF.

The rearrangement joins TRBV7-8 to TRBJ1-2, with 11 bases lining up with TRBD1. The CDR3 length is 17 residues. V dropped 5 bases and J dropped 8; count of bases not matched to a gene: 16. Germline CDR1 reads SGHVS; CDR2 reads FQNEAQ. The CDR3 is CASSLRTGGSFKIGYTF. CDR3 nucleotide sequence: TGTGCCAGCAGCCTACGGACAGGGGGCTCCTTTAAGATAGGCTACACCTTC.